This TCR beta chain was recovered during a study of shared clonotypes between healthy human individuals. All participating donors were Caucasian adults from Nashville, Tennessee. The data were produced by immunoSEQ multiplex PCR, yet TCRdb's version contains in-frame clones alone and is incomplete. The sample lists about a million clones; about 77% were seen once. Material: memory CD4+ T cells sorted from blood. Subset noted: CD45RA-negative fraction. The receptor was derived from a man aged 18 to 30 in good health.

The CDR3 nucleotides read TGTGCCTGGAGTGTTTCGACAGGGGTCCCCGGCCGGCTGTACTTC. This gives the protein CAWSVSTGVPGRLYF. This sequence joins TRBV30 and TRBJ2-4, with TRBD1 matching 8 bases. CDR3 length equals 15 residues. Germline V lookup: CDR1 GTSNPN, CDR2 SVGIG (reference sequence). J lost 15 bases, V lost 0 bases, and 16 bases had no gene match.